The entry that follows covers one T cell receptor (beta chain) sequence. In this sample, this clonotype turned up many times. This clone's antigen is unknown. Base quality data are lacking; no much larger clone is found one base away. This record belongs to a study of CD8+CD57+ T cells in acquired aplastic anemia (dated by TCRdb to 2016 to 2019). At the level of the whole study: DNA extracted from sorted CD4+ and CD8+ cells had a mean of approximately 3.4 ug, with a range of roughly 0.17 to 30 ug. A CD8+CD57+ expansion meant a frequency higher than the mean frequency seen in healthy subjects.

What the authors observed across the whole study: No significant difference in CD8+ Simpson's diversity was found between patients and healthy controls (P=0.060). Although under 35 CD8+ CDR3 sequences were shared by patients and controls, these sequences appeared highly expressed in patients and within the immunodominant clones of patients.

V is reduced by 4 bases and J by 7 bases, leaving a spacing of 22 bases between them. The CDR3 starts with the cysteine, ends with the phenylalanine, and has 16 residues. Only the CDR3 part of the read is kept: 48 bases, read in frame from the first base. In the germline V gene (reference sequence), CDR1 corresponds to SEHNR and CDR2 to FQNEAQ. TCR beta VDJ combination and CDR3 sequence profiling used genomic DNA as the template. TCR repertoire sequencing was run on an Illumina HiSeq 2000. Processing in the source paper ran as follows. Repertoire assessment relied on Simpson's diversity index, CDR3 size and DJ length profiles, and TRBV/TRBJ rearrangement plots. The most abundant DNA sequence in the deep sequencing data was taken as the immunodominant clone. CDR3 amino acid sequences were checked for sharing between subjects and were compared against published repertoires and the VDJdb database. The public reads were quality trimmed at Q25 with fastp and then assembled into clones with MiXCR by TCRdb, keeping productive beta chains. One record per CDR3 amino acid sequence lists the most common genes and DNA. The V and J calls were not made by the authors but by TCRdb's processing. The sample table records 150,000 or so distinct CDR3 sequences; roughly 50% of these occur just once. Around a third of the sample goes to the ten largest clones.

Patients chosen for sequencing had shown expansion of CD8+CD57+ cells by flow cytometry. Every patient had severe acquired aplastic anemia, diagnosed using the International Study of Aplastic Anemia and Agranulocytosis and Camitta criteria. At the time blood was sampled, none of the patients had received any therapy. The study deep-sequenced TCR repertoires of sorted CD4+ and CD8+ blood T cells from severe aplastic anemia patients and healthy subjects. Patients were enrolled in the USA under clinicaltrials.gov protocols 00001620, 01623167, 00001397, 00071045, 00081523 and 00961064. Ficoll-Paque density gradient centrifugation was used to isolate peripheral blood mononuclear cells. Before DNA extraction, CD4+ and CD8+ T cells were sorted with FACS or magnetic beads.

The rearrangement joined TRBV7-9 to TRBJ2-5; the D gene lacks a confident call. Material for sequencing was sorted CD4+, CD8+, or CD8+CD57+ T cells (not recorded which) from PBMCs. The TCR originated in a human donor with aplastic anemia. For the CDR3, the sequence is CASSSALTATWGTQYF. Here is the DNA: TGTGCCAGCAGCTCTGCCCTCACTGCGACCTGGGGGACCCAGTACTTC.